This TCR beta chain derives from a study of control samples from healthy donors and cancer patients. TCRdb's copy holds only in-frame clones and misses some; the assay was immunoSEQ multiplex PCR. The data hold roughly 130,000 clones, with 80% to 95% observed a single time. Germline CDR1 MDHEN, CDR2 SYDVKM. V gave up 7 bases and J gave up 3 bases; unmatched junction bases: 10. This CDR3 region has 16 residues. This receptor was taken from a man between 18 and 35 years old in good health. Specimen: blood. The chain recombines TRBV28 with TRBJ1-5, with 9 nucleotides matching TRBD1. The CDR3, as DNA: TGTGCCAGCATTGAACTGGGACAGGGCAACAATCAGCCCCAGCATTTT. Translated, it gives CASIELGQGNNQPQHF.